These 25 T cell receptor beta chains came from one sample sequenced in a study of blood T cell repertoires in COVID-19. Method: immunoSEQ multiplex PCR; TCRdb's copy keeps in-frame clones and lacks some. The data show tens of thousands of clones, with roughly 73% seen just once and approximately 62% held by the top ten. The sequencing input was peripheral blood. Every receptor here comes from an elderly man with acute or convalescent COVID-19.

V is TRBV7-3 and J is TRBJ2-1; D is perhaps TRBD2 (6 bases). Trimming left V 5 bases short and J 7 bases short, with 18 bases between. From germline, CDR1 is SGHTA and CDR2 FQGTGA. This CDR3 is 15 amino acids long. DNA of the CDR3: TGTGCCAGCAGCCCATCGGGGGATACGCGGAATGAGCAGTTCTTC. It specifies CASSPSGDTRNEQFF.

This clone was detected a few times. This rearrangement joins TRBV13 to TRBJ2-7; 8 bases are shared with TRBD1. Germline V CDR1 and CDR2: PRHDT, FYEKMQ (reference sequence). V gave up 4 bases and J gave up 0 bases; unmatched junction bases: 8. The CDR3 extends over 16 amino acids. The CDR3 reads CASSSRDRGSSYEQYF. The CDR3 DNA reads as TGTGCCAGCAGCTCCCGCGACAGGGGCAGCTCCTACGAGCAGTACTTC.

This clone was picked up one time. The chain joins TRBV30 to TRBJ2-1, with 9 bases matching TRBD2. V shed 4 bases, J shed 2 bases, and the junction held 9 bases outside the gene matches. CDR1 is GTSNPN, CDR2 SVGIG, per germline (reference sequence). This CDR3 is built from 16 residues. DNA of the CDR3: TGTGCCTGGACCTTTACGACTAGCGGTCCCTACAATGAGCAGTTCTTC. This encodes CAWTFTTSGPYNEQFF.

The chain uses TRBV11-2 and TRBJ2-5; 9 positions agree with TRBD2. The CDR3 consists of 14 residues. After removal of 8 bases from V and 4 bases from J, the junction contained 8 bases not matched to a gene. The germline V gene encodes CDR1 SGHAT and CDR2 FQNNGV. CDR3 nucleotides: TGTGCCAGCGCTGCGGGAGGGGGACGAGAGACCCAGTACTTC. Amino acids: CASAAGGGRETQYF.

This rearrangement joins TRBV6-5 to TRBJ1-5; possible D gene TRBD1, 6 bases. Germline loops: CDR1 MNHEY, CDR2 SVGAGI. Trimming removed 7 bases from V and 5 bases from J, with 15 bases in between. The CDR3 totals 14 residues. CDR3 in amino acids: CASTSDRTHQPQHF. The DNA for the CDR3 is TGTGCCAGCACCTCAGACAGGACCCATCAGCCCCAGCATTTT.

For the CDR3, the DNA is TGTGCCAGCTCACCGACGACTCACCCCACTGGCTACACCTTC. It specifies CASSPTTHPTGYTF. The chain carries TRBV18 and TRBJ1-2; no clear D. The germline CDR1 and CDR2 sequences are KGHSH and LQKENI. The CDR3 is made up of 14 amino acids. Trimming shortened V by 3 bases and J by 7 bases, and 15 bases separated the two germline ends.

The rearrangement uses TRBV9 and TRBJ2-1; TRBD2 matches 9 bases. This CDR3 is built from 15 residues. The J segment lost 2 bases and the V segment lost 6 bases, leaving 6 bases of the junction unmatched. CDR1 is SGDLS and CDR2 is YYNGEE in the germline V gene. Written as DNA, the CDR3 is TGTGCCAGCACCTATAGCGGGGGAACCTACAATGAGCAGTTCTTC. It yields the protein CASTYSGGTYNEQFF.

The V call is TRBV2, the J call TRBJ1-1; 7 bases line up with TRBD1. Per germline, CDR1 SNHLY and CDR2 FYNNEI. The CDR3 runs 13 residues. The CDR3 DNA sequence: TGTGTAGTAGGGGGCCTCATGAACACTGAAGCTTTCTTT. Its protein is CVVGGLMNTEAFF.

The V and J genes are TRBV6-6 and TRBJ1-3; 7 bases line up with TRBD1. CDR1 is MNHNY and CDR2 is SVGAGI in the germline V gene (reference sequence). This CDR3 has 14 residues. V lost 6 bases and J lost 3; bases outside the gene matches: 5. The CDR3 DNA is TGTGCCAGCAGCCTCACAGGGGTTGGAAACACCATATATTTT. This translates into CASSLTGVGNTIYF.

The V and J genes are TRBV7-6 and TRBJ1-1, with a tentative D call TRBD1 (5 bases). CDR3 length equals 16 residues. The germline CDR1 and CDR2 sequences are SGHVS and FNYEAQ. V lost 2 bases to trimming and J lost 1 base, with 14 bases between them. DNA for the CDR3: TGTGCCAGCAGCTTACCAATGGGGGGTTCGAACACTGAAGCTTTCTTT. Its protein is CASSLPMGGSNTEAFF.

V is TRBV4-3 and J is TRBJ2-5; the D gene is possibly TRBD1 (5 bases). V was clipped by 0 bases and J by 5 bases, with 13 bases between them. The CDR3 consists of 15 residues. The germline CDR1 and CDR2 sequences are LGHNA and YSLEER. This CDR3 reads CASSQEGRAMETQYF. The DNA for the CDR3 is TGCGCCAGCAGCCAAGAAGGCAGGGCCATGGAGACCCAGTACTTC.

This clone was recorded a few times. The chain links TRBV9 to TRBJ1-6; 8 positions agree with TRBD1. Trimming removed 1 base from V and 7 bases from J; junction bases left unmatched: 1. The CDR3 is 14 residues long. In germline, CDR1 is SGDLS, CDR2 YYNGEE. The CDR3 reads CASSVRQGNSPLHF. CDR3 DNA sequence: TGTGCCAGCAGCGTAAGACAGGGGAATTCACCCCTCCACTTT.

The chain combines TRBV4-1 with TRBJ2-7, with 8 nucleotides matching TRBD2. CDR1 is MGHRA, CDR2 YSYEKL, per germline. The CDR3 is made up of 15 amino acids. The trim removed 4 bases at V and 2 bases at J, leaving 7 bases unmatched. Here the CDR3 reads CASSPDAAGAYEQYF. CDR3 DNA: TGCGCCAGCAGCCCCGATGCAGCGGGGGCCTACGAGCAGTACTTC.

V and J are TRBV28 and TRBJ1-4; D gene ambiguous. The germline V gene has CDR1 MDHEN and CDR2 SYDVKM. The CDR3 length is 15 residues. Trimming pared 3 bases from V and 0 bases from J, leaving 8 bases between. The CDR3, as DNA: TGTGCCAGCAGTTTGGGAGGATCAACTAATGAAAAACTGTTTTTT. Its translation is CASSLGGSTNEKLFF.

This chain links TRBV2 with TRBJ2-3; 8 bases fit TRBD2. CDR1 SNHLY and CDR2 FYNNEI come from the germline V gene. The trim removed 4 bases at V and 6 bases at J, leaving 9 bases unmatched. The CDR3 is 15 residues long. In DNA form, the CDR3 reads TGTGCCAGCAGTGGTAGGCGCGGGGGGCTGGATACGCAGTATTTT. Translated, it gives CASSGRRGGLDTQYF.

This clone was picked up a small number of times. The chain couples TRBV19 to TRBJ2-7; D is unresolved. Trimming removed 3 bases at V and 0 bases at J, with 9 bases between. Germline V gives CDR1 LNHDA, CDR2 SQIVND (reference sequence). This CDR3 comprises 14 residues. CDR3 nucleotide sequence: TGTGCCAGTAGTATTCTGGGCGACTCCTACGAGCAGTACTTC. Protein sequence: CASSILGDSYEQYF.

The J gene is TRBJ1-1, the V gene TRBV18; unclear D gene. V was clipped by 3 bases and J by 1 base, with 12 bases between them. CDR3 length: 15 amino acids. Germline CDR1 and CDR2: KGHSH and LQKENI. CDR3 amino acids: CASSPSVRRNTEAFF. DNA for the CDR3: TGTGCCAGCTCACCCAGCGTTCGGAGGAACACTGAAGCTTTCTTT.

This sequence joins TRBV7-9 and TRBJ2-3; D might be TRBD2 (6 bases). Germline CDR1 SEHNR, CDR2 FQNEAQ (reference sequence). Between the trimmed V and J ends, which lost 5 bases and 2 bases, there was a span of 14 bases. The CDR3 is 15 residues long. The CDR3 here is CASSARGRDTDTQYF. The CDR3 coding sequence is TGTGCCAGCAGCGCGCGGGGAAGGGACACAGATACGCAGTATTTT. The full variable domain, in which reference TRBV7-9 and TRBJ2-3 provide the parts outside the CDR3, is DTGVSQNPRHKITKRGQNVTFRCDPISEHNRLYWYRQTLGQGPEFLTYFQNEAQLEKSRLLSDRFSAERPKGSFSTLEIQRTEQGDSAMYLCASSARGRDTDTQYFGPGTRLTVL.

The chain uses TRBV27 and TRBJ1-5; 7 nucleotides match TRBD1. V lost 6 bases to trimming and J lost 3 bases; unmatched junction nucleotides: 11. The length of the CDR3 is 16 residues. Germline V gene lookup returns CDR1 MNHEY and CDR2 SMNVEV (reference sequence). As DNA, the CDR3 is TGTGCCAGCAGACAAAGACAGGGTGTTGACAATCAGCCCCAGCATTTT. This encodes CASRQRQGVDNQPQHF.

CDR3 DNA: TGTGCCAGCAGTAATATCCGGGACAGGGGGCGTACCGGGGAGCTGTTTTTT. This gives the protein CASSNIRDRGRTGELFF. V and J are TRBV6-2 or TRBV6-3 and TRBJ2-2; 12 nucleotides align to TRBD1. Losses at the gene ends were 5 bases for V and 5 bases for J; bases not matched to a gene: 9. The CDR3 covers 17 residues. Germline values: CDR1 MNHEY, CDR2 SVGEGT.

The V and J genes are TRBV30 and TRBJ1-2; D might be TRBD1 (5 bases). Trimming removed 4 bases from V and 7 bases from J, with 13 bases in between. The length of the CDR3 is 12 residues. Germline V gene sequence: CDR1 GTSNPN, CDR2 SVGIG (reference sequence). This CDR3 is CAWMQGNGGYTF. The CDR3 DNA is TGTGCCTGGATGCAGGGAAATGGTGGCTACACCTTC. The variable domain in full, with the rest retrieved from reference TRBV30 and TRBJ1-2, is SQTIHQWPATLVQPVGSPLSLECTVEGTSNPNLYWYRQAAGRGLQLLFYSVGIGQISSEVPQNLSASRPQDRQFILSSKKLLLSDSGFYLCAWMQGNGGYTFGSGTRLTVV.

The chain employs TRBV5-1 and TRBJ2-3; 7 bases line up with TRBD1. CDR3 length: 15 residues. Germline V gene sequence: CDR1 SGHRS, CDR2 YFSETQ. After removal of 3 bases from V and 4 bases from J, the junction contained 8 bases not matched to a gene. CDR3 amino acids: CASSYTGARADTQYF. The CDR3 DNA is TGCGCCAGCAGCTATACAGGGGCCCGGGCAGATACGCAGTATTTT.

This chain links TRBV30 with TRBJ2-7; D is uncertain. V lost 0 bases and J 3 bases, leaving 12 bases between the germline ends. Germline CDR1 is GTSNPN and CDR2 is SVGIG (reference sequence). The CDR3 runs 14 residues. The CDR3 sequence: CAWSVRGTYYEQYF. Here the CDR3 DNA reads TGTGCCTGGAGTGTACGCGGCACCTACTACGAGCAGTACTTC.

The chain uses TRBV19 and TRBJ2-1; D unresolved. The V end lost 5 bases, the J end lost 8 bases, and 22 bases lay between the germline ends. The germline CDR1 and CDR2 sequences are LNHDA and SQIVND (reference sequence). CDR3 length: 16 amino acids. In DNA form, the CDR3 reads TGTGCCAGTAGTGAGGTACATCTTCCGGAAAGAGATGAGCAGTTCTTC. It specifies CASSEVHLPERDEQFF.

The J gene is TRBJ1-4, the V gene TRBV30, with 8 nucleotides matching TRBD1. The CDR3 is 14 residues long. V lost 8 bases and J lost 8; bases outside the gene matches: 13. Per germline, CDR1 GTSNPN and CDR2 SVGIG (reference sequence). For the CDR3, the DNA is TGTGCCGGCTACTCCAGGGGGCGCCGGGAAAAACTGTTTTTT. It encodes CAGYSRGRREKLFF. Drawing the rest from reference TRBV30 and TRBJ1-4, the complete variable domain is SQTIHQWPATLVQPVGSPLSLECTVEGTSNPNLYWYRQAAGRGLQLLFYSVGIGQISSEVPQNLSASRPQDRQFILSSKKLLLSDSGFYLCAGYSRGRREKLFFGSGTQLSVL.